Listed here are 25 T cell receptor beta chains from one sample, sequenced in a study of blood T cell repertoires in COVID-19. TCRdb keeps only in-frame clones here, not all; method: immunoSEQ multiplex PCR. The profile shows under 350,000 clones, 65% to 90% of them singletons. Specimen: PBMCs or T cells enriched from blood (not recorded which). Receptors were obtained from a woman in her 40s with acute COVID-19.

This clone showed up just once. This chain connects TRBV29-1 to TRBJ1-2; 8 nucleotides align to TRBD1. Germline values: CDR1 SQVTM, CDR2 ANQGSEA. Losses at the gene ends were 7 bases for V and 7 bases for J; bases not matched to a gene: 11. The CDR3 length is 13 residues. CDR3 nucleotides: TGCAGCGCCCAGACAGGGGCCGGCTCTGGCTACACCTTC. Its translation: CSAQTGAGSGYTF.

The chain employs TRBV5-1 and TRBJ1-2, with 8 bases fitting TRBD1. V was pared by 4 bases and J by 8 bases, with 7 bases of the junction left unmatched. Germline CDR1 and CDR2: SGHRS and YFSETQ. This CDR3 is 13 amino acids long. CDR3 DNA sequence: TGCGCCAGCAGCATTGGACAGGGCGGAGGCTACACCTTC. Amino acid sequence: CASSIGQGGGYTF.

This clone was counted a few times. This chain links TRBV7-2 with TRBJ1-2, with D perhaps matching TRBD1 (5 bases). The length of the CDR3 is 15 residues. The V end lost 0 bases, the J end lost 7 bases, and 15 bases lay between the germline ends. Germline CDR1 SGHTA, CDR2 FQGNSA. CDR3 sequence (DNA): TGTGCCAGCAGCTTAGCGAGGTCGCAGGGCTCTGGCTACACCTTC. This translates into CASSLARSQGSGYTF.

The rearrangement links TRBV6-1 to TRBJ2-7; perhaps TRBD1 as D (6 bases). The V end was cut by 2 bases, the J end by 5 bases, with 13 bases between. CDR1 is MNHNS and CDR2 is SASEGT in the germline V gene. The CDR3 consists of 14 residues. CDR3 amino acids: CASSESRQVNEQYF. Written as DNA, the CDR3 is TGTGCCAGCAGTGAATCGAGACAGGTCAACGAGCAGTACTTC.

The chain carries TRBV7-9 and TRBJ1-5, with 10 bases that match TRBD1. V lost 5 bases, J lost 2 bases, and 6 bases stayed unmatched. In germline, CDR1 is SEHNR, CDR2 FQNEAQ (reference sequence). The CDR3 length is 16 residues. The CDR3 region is CASSHSGTGGNQPQHF. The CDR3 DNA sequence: TGTGCCAGCAGCCACAGTGGGACAGGGGGCAATCAGCCCCAGCATTTT.

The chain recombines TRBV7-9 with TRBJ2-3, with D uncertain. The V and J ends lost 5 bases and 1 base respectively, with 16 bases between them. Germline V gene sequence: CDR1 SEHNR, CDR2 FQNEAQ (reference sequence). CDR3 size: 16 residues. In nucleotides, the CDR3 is TGTGCCAGCAGCCCCACGCTCACCTTAGGCACAGATACGCAGTATTTT. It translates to CASSPTLTLGTDTQYF.

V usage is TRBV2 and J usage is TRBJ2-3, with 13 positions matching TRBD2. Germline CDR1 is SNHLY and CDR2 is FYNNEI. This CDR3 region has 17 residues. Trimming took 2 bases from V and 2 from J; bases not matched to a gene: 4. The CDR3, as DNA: TGTGCCAGCAGTGAATTCGGACTAGCGGGGGCCACAGATACGCAGTATTTT. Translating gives CASSEFGLAGATDTQYF. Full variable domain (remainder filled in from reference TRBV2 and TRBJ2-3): EPEVTQTPSHQVTQMGQEVILRCVPISNHLYFYWYRQILGQKVEFLVSFYNNEISEKSEIFDDQFSVERPDGSNFTLKIRSTKLEDSAMYFCASSEFGLAGATDTQYFGPGTRLTVL.

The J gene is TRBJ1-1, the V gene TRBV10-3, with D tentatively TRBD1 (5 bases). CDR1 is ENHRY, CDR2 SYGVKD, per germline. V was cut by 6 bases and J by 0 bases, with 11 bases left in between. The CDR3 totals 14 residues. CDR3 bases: TGTGCCATCAGGCTAGGGGATATGAACACTGAAGCTTTCTTT. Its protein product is CAIRLGDMNTEAFF.

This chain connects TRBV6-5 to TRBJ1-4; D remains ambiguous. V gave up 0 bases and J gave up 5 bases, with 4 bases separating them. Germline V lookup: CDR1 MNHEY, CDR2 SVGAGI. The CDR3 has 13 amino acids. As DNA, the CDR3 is TGTGCCAGCAGTTACTCGTCAAATGAAAAACTGTTTTTT. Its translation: CASSYSSNEKLFF.

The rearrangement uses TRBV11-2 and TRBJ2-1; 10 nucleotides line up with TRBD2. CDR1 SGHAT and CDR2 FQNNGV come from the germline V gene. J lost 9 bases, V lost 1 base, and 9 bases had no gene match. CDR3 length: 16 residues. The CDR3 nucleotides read TGTGCCAGCAGCTTAGCTCGAAGTAGCGGGAGGATTGAGCAGTTCTTC. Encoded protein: CASSLARSSGRIEQFF.

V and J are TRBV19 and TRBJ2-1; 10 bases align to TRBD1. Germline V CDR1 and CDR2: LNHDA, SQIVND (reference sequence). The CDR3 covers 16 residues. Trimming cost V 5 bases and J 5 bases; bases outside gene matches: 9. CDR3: CASSPRWDRGNNEQFF. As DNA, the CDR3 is TGTGCCAGTAGTCCCAGGTGGGACAGGGGAAACAATGAGCAGTTCTTC.

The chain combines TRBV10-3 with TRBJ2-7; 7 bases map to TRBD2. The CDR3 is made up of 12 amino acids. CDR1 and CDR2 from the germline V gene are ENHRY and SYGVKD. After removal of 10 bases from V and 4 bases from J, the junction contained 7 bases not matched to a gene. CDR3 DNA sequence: TGTGCCACCCGAGCTAGCGGATACGAGCAGTACTTC. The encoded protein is CATRASGYEQYF.

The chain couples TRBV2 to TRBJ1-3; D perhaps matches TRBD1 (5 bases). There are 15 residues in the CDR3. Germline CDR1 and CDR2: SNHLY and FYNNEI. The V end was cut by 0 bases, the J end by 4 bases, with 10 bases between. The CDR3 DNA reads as TGTGCCAGCAGTGAAGCGTCCGGGGGAGGAAACACCATATATTTT. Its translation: CASSEASGGGNTIYF.

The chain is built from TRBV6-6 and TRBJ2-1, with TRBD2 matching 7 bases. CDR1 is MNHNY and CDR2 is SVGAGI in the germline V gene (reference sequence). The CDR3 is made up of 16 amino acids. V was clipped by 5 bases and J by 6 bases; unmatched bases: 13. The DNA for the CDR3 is TGTGCCAGCAGTAGCGGGGACTGGATAATACGCAATGAGCAGTTCTTC. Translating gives CASSSGDWIIRNEQFF.

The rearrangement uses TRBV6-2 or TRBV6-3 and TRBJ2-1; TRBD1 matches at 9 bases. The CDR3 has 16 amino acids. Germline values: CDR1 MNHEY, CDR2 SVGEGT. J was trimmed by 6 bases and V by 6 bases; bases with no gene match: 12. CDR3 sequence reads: CASSRAGTGIRNEQFF. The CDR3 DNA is TGTGCCAGCAGCCGCGCTGGGACAGGGATTCGCAATGAGCAGTTCTTC.

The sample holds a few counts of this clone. The CDR3 loop reads CASTKPTGVESAFF. The CDR3 nucleotides read TGTGCCAGTACAAAACCTACAGGGGTGGAGAGCGCTTTCTTT. The chain is built from TRBV19 and TRBJ1-1; 7 positions agree with TRBD1. After removal of 7 bases from V and 11 bases from J, the junction contained 16 bases not matched to a gene. This CDR3 has 14 residues. Looked up from germline, CDR1 is LNHDA and CDR2 is SQIVND (reference sequence). Based on the CDR3 plus reference TRBV19 and TRBJ1-1, the full variable domain is DGGITQSPKYLFRKEGQNVTLSCEQNLNHDAMYWYRQDPGQGLRLIYYSQIVNDFQKGDIAEGYSVSREKKESFPLTVTSAQKNPTAFYLCASTKPTGVESAFFGQGTRLTVV.

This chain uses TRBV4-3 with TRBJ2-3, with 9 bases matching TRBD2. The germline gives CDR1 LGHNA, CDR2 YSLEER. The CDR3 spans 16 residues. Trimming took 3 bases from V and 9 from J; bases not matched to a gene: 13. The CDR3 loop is CASSQERGARSGTQYF. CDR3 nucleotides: TGCGCCAGCAGCCAGGAGCGGGGGGCTCGTTCAGGCACGCAGTATTTT.

The CDR3 spells CASSYGTGNTGELFF. The CDR3 bases are TGCGCCAGCAGCTACGGGACAGGGAACACCGGGGAGCTGTTTTTT. The chain carries TRBV5-1 and TRBJ2-2; TRBD1 matches 8 bases. Germline CDR1 reads SGHRS; CDR2 reads YFSETQ. After removal of 3 bases from V and 1 base from J, the junction contained 2 bases not matched to a gene. The CDR3 sequence is 15 residues long.

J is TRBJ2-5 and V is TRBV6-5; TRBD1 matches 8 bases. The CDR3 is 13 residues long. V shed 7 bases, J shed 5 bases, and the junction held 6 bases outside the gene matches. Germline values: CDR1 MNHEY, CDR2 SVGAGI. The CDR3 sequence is CASTDRAGETQYF. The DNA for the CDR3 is TGTGCCAGCACGGACAGGGCGGGGGAGACCCAGTACTTC.

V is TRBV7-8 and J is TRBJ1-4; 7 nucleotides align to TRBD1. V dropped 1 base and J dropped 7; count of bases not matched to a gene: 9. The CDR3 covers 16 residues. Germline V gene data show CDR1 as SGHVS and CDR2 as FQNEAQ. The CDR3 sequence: CASSLDLRQGGEKLFF. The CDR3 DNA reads TGTGCCAGCAGCTTAGACTTAAGGCAGGGGGGTGAAAAACTGTTTTTT.

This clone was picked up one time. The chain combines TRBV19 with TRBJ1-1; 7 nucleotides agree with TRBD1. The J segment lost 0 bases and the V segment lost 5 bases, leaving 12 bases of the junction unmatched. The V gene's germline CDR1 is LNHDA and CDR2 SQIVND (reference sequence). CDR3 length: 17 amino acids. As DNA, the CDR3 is TGTGCCAGTAGTTTTCAGAGCCACAGGGGCCTGAACACTGAAGCTTTCTTT. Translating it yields CASSFQSHRGLNTEAFF. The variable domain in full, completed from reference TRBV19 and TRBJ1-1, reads DGGITQSPKYLFRKEGQNVTLSCEQNLNHDAMYWYRQDPGQGLRLIYYSQIVNDFQKGDIAEGYSVSREKKESFPLTVTSAQKNPTAFYLCASSFQSHRGLNTEAFFGQGTRLTVV.

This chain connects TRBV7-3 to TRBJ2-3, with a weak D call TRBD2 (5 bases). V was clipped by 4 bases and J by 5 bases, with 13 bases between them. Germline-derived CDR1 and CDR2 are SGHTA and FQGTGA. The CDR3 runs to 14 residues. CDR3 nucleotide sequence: TGTGCCAGCAGCTCCGAGGGCCGAGGAGATACGCAGTATTTT. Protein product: CASSSEGRGDTQYF.

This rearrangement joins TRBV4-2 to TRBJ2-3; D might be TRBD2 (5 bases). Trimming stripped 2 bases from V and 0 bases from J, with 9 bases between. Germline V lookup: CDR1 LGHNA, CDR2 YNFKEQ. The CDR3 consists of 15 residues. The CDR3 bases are TGTGCCAGCAGCCAATCAGAGCGGAGCACAGATACGCAGTATTTT. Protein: CASSQSERSTDTQYF.

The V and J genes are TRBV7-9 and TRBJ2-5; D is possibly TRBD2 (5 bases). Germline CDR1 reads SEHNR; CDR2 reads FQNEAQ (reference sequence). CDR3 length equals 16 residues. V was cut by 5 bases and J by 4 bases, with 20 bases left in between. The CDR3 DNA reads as TGTGCCAGCAGCACTAGGGCGGGCTTTGGAGTAGAGACCCAGTACTTC. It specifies CASSTRAGFGVETQYF.

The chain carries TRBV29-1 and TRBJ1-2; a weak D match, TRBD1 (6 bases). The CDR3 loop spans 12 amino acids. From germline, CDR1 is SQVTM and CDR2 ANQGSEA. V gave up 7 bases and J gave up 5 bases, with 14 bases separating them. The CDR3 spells CSASGQPYGYTF. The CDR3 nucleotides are TGCAGCGCCTCGGGACAACCTTATGGCTACACCTTC.